The 9 T cell receptor beta chains given below trace back to one sample, sequenced in a study of vaccination and CD4 T cells after COVID-19. Sequencing of cultured CD4+ T cell DNA used the Oncomine TCR Beta short-read assay. TCRdb re-derived calls from the PCR reads in MiXCR, one entry per CDR3 protein. The table shows more than 20,000 distinct CDR3 sequences, with 70% occurring only once. Treatment noted: roughly ten-day PBMC culture with coronavirus spike peptide pools or control peptides (ViraFEST assay). Their target antigens are unknown. Input material: CD4+ T cells from blood, cultured in vitro. These receptors originate from a human donor who had recovered from COVID-19.

The chain employs TRBV6-1 and TRBJ2-5, with no clear D. V gave up 6 bases and J gave up 1 base, with 6 bases separating them. Germline CDR1 reads MNHNS; CDR2 reads SASEGT. This CDR3 has 12 amino acids. The DNA for the CDR3 is TGTGCCAGCAGCCTGGCCCAAGAGACCCAGTACTTC. It translates to CASSLAQETQYF.

There are a few counts of this clonotype. The chain couples TRBV20-1 to TRBJ1-6; weak D call: TRBD1 (6 bases). V dropped 5 bases and J dropped 9 bases, with 17 bases sitting between them. The CDR3 consists of 14 residues. Germline lookup yields CDR1 DFQATT and CDR2 SNEGSKA (reference sequence). CDR3 loop: CSAGGEGGSSPLHF. As DNA, the CDR3 is TGCAGTGCTGGGGGCGAGGGAGGAAGTTCACCCCTCCACTTT.

This chain uses TRBV7-9 with TRBJ1-1; 7 positions match TRBD1. Per the germline V gene, CDR1 is SEHNR and CDR2 is FQNEAQ (reference sequence). The CDR3 has 13 residues. The junction had 2 bases not matched to a gene; V was cut back by 3 bases and J by 4 bases. Here the CDR3 DNA reads TGTGCCAGCAGCTTTACAGGGGTCACTGAAGCTTTCTTT. Translating gives CASSFTGVTEAFF. The variable domain in full, with the rest retrieved from reference TRBV7-9 and TRBJ1-1, is DTGVSQNPRHKITKRGQNVTFRCDPISEHNRLYWYRQTLGQGPEFLTYFQNEAQLEKSRLLSDRFSAERPKGSFSTLEIQRTEQGDSAMYLCASSFTGVTEAFFGQGTRLTVV.

The rearrangement links TRBV11-2 to TRBJ2-7, with D perhaps matching TRBD1 (6 bases). Germline lookup yields CDR1 SGHAT and CDR2 FQNNGV. V was clipped by 1 base and J by 2 bases, with 15 bases between them. The CDR3 is 16 residues long. The chain's CDR3 is CASSLARDTLTYEQYF. Written as DNA, the CDR3 is TGTGCCAGCAGCTTAGCAAGGGACACCTTAACCTACGAGCAGTACTTC.

The chain joins TRBV7-9 to TRBJ2-7; TRBD1 matches at 9 bases. Germline CDR1 reads SEHNR; CDR2 reads FQNEAQ (reference sequence). The ends lost 6 bases at V and 7 bases at J; junction bases unmatched: 13. The CDR3 has 15 amino acids. As DNA, the CDR3 is TGTGCCAGCAGTACAACAGGGGGCCTGGGTCAAGAGCAGTACTTC. Amino acids: CASSTTGGLGQEQYF.

The chain is built from TRBV28 and TRBJ2-7, with D possibly matching TRBD2 (5 bases). The V gene's germline CDR1 is MDHEN and CDR2 SYDVKM. V was trimmed by 6 bases and J by 5 bases, leaving 17 bases between them. This CDR3 is 14 amino acids long. The CDR3 region is CASSKTRARNEQYF. In nucleotides, the CDR3 is TGTGCCAGCAGCAAAACTAGGGCGAGGAACGAGCAGTACTTC.

The chain employs TRBV19 and TRBJ1-5; D remains ambiguous. The CDR3 runs to 16 residues. V lost 5 bases to trimming and J lost 6 bases, with 20 bases between them. Germline assignment: CDR1 LNHDA and CDR2 SQIVND (reference sequence). In DNA form, the CDR3 reads TGTGCCAGTAGTCGCCGCCCCGGGGAGGTAAGTCAGCCCCAGCATTTT. This gives the protein CASSRRPGEVSQPQHF.

A single count supports this clonotype. The chain is built from TRBV30 and TRBJ1-2, with D perhaps matching TRBD1 (6 bases). Germline CDR1 and CDR2: GTSNPN and SVGIG (reference sequence). CDR3 length equals 14 residues. V was cut by 3 bases and J by 1 base, with 12 bases left in between. Here the CDR3 reads CAWSLTDSNYGYTF. The CDR3 DNA is TGTGCCTGGAGCCTGACGGACAGTAACTATGGCTACACCTTC.

The chain carries TRBV19 and TRBJ2-5; TRBD1 aligns across 8 bases. CDR1 and CDR2 from the germline V gene are LNHDA and SQIVND (reference sequence). With 3 bases clipped from V and 2 bases from J, the junction kept 11 bases outside the gene matches. The CDR3 sequence is 17 residues long. The CDR3 sequence: CASSITSGDRRQETQYF. The CDR3 bases are TGTGCCAGTAGTATTACTTCGGGGGACAGGCGTCAAGAGACCCAGTACTTC.